This T cell receptor beta chain stems from a study of cytomegalovirus exposure and HLA in healthy donors. Study findings and constraints: Presence/absence results assume similar sequencing depth per donor, which may not hold. Most TCR sequences proved rare, with some public TCRs found in many donors. Later analysis demonstrated an association between a missense DCLRE1C variant and TCR beta V- and J-gene trimming.

This clone has more than one count but fewer than ten. Its antigen is not known. Researchers ran the PCR with 60 Vbeta and 13 Jbeta primers. The protocol was immunoSEQ multiplex PCR, while the TCRdb copy is restricted to in-frame clones and leaves out a portion. This table holds 110,000 or so clones, nearly 15% found once. The receptor was derived from a female donor in good health and CMV-seronegative. Sequencing was done on a sample of PBMCs.

Written as DNA, the CDR3 is TGTGCCAGCAGCTCAACAGGGGGCGGTATCGGGGAGCTGTTTTTT. It specifies CASSSTGGGIGELFF. This chain links TRBV7-6 with TRBJ2-2, with TRBD1 identical over 9 bases. Per germline, CDR1 SGHVS and CDR2 FNYEAQ. Germline trimming cut 4 bases from V and 7 bases from J; bases unmatched to any gene: 7. The CDR3 runs 15 residues.